This record looks at one TCR beta chain sequence and its context. The method was immunoSEQ multiplex PCR; TCRdb's version includes in-frame clones alone and lacks a portion of them. The table includes some 150,000 clones, more than 75% detected once. This sample is drawn from a study of blood T cell repertoires in COVID-19. Overall study context: Samples representing acute and convalescent COVID-19 were sourced from the United States, Italy and Spain.

Per germline, CDR1 LGHNA and CDR2 YSLEER. This CDR3 is built from 17 residues. Unmatched junction bases numbered 11, after V lost 3 bases and J lost 3 bases. What was sequenced was peripheral blood. The V gene is TRBV4-3, the J gene TRBJ2-1; 7 positions agree with TRBD2. This receptor was taken from a middle-aged man with acute or convalescent COVID-19. CDR3 bases: TGCGCCAGCAGCCAGGGCGGTCCGGGACTAATCTACAATGAGCAGTTCTTC. As protein: CASSQGGPGLIYNEQFF.